These 5 T cell receptor beta chains originate from one sample sequenced in a study of T-cell reconstitution after alpha-beta-depleted transplantation in children. Unique molecular identifiers were incorporated during preparation of the TCRbeta library. MiXCR was run by TCRdb on the PCR reads, yielding one entry per CDR3 protein. The sample holds over 300,000 distinct CDR3 sequences, over 9% seen once. Sequenced here: PBMCs from the stem cell graft donor, sampled from the stem cell graft. The receptor source for this set is a human donor who donated a stem cell graft to a child with acute lymphoblastic leukemia.

The chain is built from TRBV28 and TRBJ2-3; D is ambiguous. CDR3 length: 14 amino acids. CDR1 is MDHEN, CDR2 SYDVKM, per germline. Trimming removed 2 bases at V and 2 bases at J, with 8 bases between. This chain's CDR3 is CASSLERFTDTQYF. The CDR3 DNA sequence: TGTGCCAGCAGTTTAGAGAGGTTCACAGATACGCAGTATTTT.

The chain recombines TRBV12-3 or TRBV12-4 with TRBJ2-2, with TRBD1 matching 10 bases. V shed 7 bases and J 2 bases; nucleotides not matched to a gene: 4. The CDR3 covers 15 residues. The CDR3 region is CASNWDRGNTGELFF. In DNA, the CDR3 is TGTGCCAGCAATTGGGACAGGGGAAACACCGGGGAGCTGTTTTTT.

This clonotype was seen many times. The chain has TRBV20-1 and TRBJ1-5; D unresolved. CDR1 DFQATT and CDR2 SNEGSKA come from the germline V gene (reference sequence). V was cut by 1 base and J by 4 bases, with 14 bases left in between. The length of the CDR3 is 15 residues. CDR3 in amino acids: CSARGGRTGNQPQHF. In nucleotides, the CDR3 is TGCAGTGCTAGAGGTGGGCGGACGGGTAATCAGCCCCAGCATTTT.

The chain joins TRBV6-5 to TRBJ2-2; 12 bases are a match to TRBD2. CDR1 MNHEY and CDR2 SVGAGI come from the germline V gene. CDR3 length: 16 residues. Germline trimming cut 6 bases from V and 7 bases from J; bases unmatched to any gene: 9. Here the CDR3 reads CASSYLAGGPVGELFF. As DNA, the CDR3 is TGTGCCAGCAGCTACCTAGCGGGAGGGCCGGTCGGGGAGCTGTTTTTT.

In its sample, this clonotype was seen a few times. This chain connects TRBV30 to TRBJ2-1; 13 bases align to TRBD2. The CDR3 spans 16 residues. CDR1 and CDR2 (germline): GTSNPN, SVGIG (reference sequence). The junction had 10 bases not matched to a gene; V was cut back by 3 bases and J by 8 bases. The CDR3 DNA sequence: TGTGCCTGGAGCGCCGTCGGACTAGCGGGAGTGCATGAGCAGTTCTTC. Protein product: CAWSAVGLAGVHEQFF. The full variable domain, with the rest looked up from reference TRBV30 and TRBJ2-1, is SQTIHQWPATLVQPVGSPLSLECTVEGTSNPNLYWYRQAAGRGLQLLFYSVGIGQISSEVPQNLSASRPQDRQFILSSKKLLLSDSGFYLCAWSAVGLAGVHEQFFGPGTRLTVL.